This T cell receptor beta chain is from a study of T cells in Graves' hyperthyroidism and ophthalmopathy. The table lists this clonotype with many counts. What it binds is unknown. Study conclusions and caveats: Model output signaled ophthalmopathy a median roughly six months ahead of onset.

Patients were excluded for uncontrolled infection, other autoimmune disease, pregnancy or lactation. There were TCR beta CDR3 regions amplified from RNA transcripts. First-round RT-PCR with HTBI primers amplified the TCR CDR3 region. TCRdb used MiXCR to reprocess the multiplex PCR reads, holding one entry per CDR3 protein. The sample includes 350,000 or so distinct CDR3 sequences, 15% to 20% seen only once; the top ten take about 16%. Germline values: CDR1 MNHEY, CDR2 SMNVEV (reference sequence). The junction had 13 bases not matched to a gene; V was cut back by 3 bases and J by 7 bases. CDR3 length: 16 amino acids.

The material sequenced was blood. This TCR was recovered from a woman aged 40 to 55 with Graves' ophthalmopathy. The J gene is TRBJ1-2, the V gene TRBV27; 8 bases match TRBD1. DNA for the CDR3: TGTGCCAGCAGTTTGATTGGTCCAGGGGGCTCCAGTGGCTACACCTTC. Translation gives CASSLIGPGGSSGYTF.